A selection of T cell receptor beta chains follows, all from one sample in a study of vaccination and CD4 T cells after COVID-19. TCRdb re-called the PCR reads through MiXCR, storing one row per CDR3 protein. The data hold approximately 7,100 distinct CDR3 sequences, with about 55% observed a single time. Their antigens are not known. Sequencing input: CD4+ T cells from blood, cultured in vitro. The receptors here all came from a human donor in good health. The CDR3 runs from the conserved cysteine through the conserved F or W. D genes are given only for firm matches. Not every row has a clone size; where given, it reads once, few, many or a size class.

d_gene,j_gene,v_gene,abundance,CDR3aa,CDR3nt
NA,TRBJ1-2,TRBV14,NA,CASSQVGRGRINYGYTF,TGTGCCAGCAGCCAAGTTGGTCGGGGACGAATCAACTATGGCTACACCTTC
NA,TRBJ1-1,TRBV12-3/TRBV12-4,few,CASRTDSLNTEAFF,TGTGCCAGCAGAACGGACAGCTTGAACACTGAAGCTTTCTTT
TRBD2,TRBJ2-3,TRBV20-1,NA,CSASIMSSGLYTDTQYF,TGCAGTGCTAGTATTATGTCTAGCGGGCTTTACACAGATACGCAGTATTTT
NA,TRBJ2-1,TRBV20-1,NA,CSARVAAKRDEQFF,TGCAGTGCTAGAGTTGCGGCCAAGAGGGATGAGCAGTTCTTC
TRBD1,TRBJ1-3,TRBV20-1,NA,CSAKQGAGNTIYF,TGCAGTGCTAAACAGGGGGCTGGAAACACCATATATTTT
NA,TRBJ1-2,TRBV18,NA,CASSPPGWGYTF,TGTGCCAGCTCACCACCTGGGTGGGGCTACACCTTC
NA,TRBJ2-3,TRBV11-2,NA,CASSPTSSSLRLADTQYF,TGTGCCAGCAGCCCCACCTCTAGTTCTCTACGTTTAGCAGATACGCAGTATTTT
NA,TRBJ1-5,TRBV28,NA,CASSTPGPLLNQPQHF,TGTGCCAGCAGTACCCCGGGACCGCTTCTCAATCAGCCCCAGCATTTT
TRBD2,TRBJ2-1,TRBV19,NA,CASSIVAGGVYEQFF,TGTGCCAGTAGTATTGTGGCGGGAGGGGTCTATGAGCAGTTCTTC
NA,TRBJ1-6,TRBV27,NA,CASSWTVSNSPLHF,TGTGCCAGCAGTTGGACAGTCTCTAATTCACCCCTCCACTTT
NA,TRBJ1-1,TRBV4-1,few,CASSQEGLRGAFF,TGCGCCAGCAGCCAAGAGGGCCTTCGTGGGGCTTTCTTT
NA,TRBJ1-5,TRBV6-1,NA,CASSRKTGWNQPQHF,TGTGCCAGCAGTCGAAAGACAGGATGGAATCAGCCCCAGCATTTT
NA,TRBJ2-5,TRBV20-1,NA,CSAYRDGETQYF,TGCAGTGCCTACAGGGATGGGGAGACCCAGTACTTC
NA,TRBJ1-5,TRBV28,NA,CATEALGQPQHF,TGTGCCACCGAGGCCCTCGGTCAGCCCCAGCATTTT
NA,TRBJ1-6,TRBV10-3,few,CAISHSQLVDSPLHF,TGTGCCATCAGCCATTCTCAGTTGGTGGATTCACCCCTCCACTTT
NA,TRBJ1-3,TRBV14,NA,CASSQGRPIYF,TGTGCCAGCAGCCAAGGGAGACCCATATATTTT
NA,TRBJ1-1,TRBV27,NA,CASSLQGYTEAFF,TGTGCCAGCAGTTTACAAGGCTACACTGAAGCTTTCTTT
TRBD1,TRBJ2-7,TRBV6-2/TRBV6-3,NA,CAIRGPGQIYEQYF,TGTGCCATCCGAGGCCCGGGACAGATCTACGAGCAGTACTTC
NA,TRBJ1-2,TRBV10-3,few,CAISPTGLGGYTF,TGTGCCATCAGCCCCACAGGGTTGGGTGGCTACACCTTC
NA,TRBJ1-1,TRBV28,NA,CASSFRGANTEAFF,TGTGCCAGCAGTTTCAGGGGTGCGAACACTGAAGCTTTCTTT
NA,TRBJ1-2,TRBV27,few,CASSLQLSTGRDYGYTF,TGTGCCAGCAGTTTACAACTTTCGACAGGACGGGACTATGGCTACACCTTC
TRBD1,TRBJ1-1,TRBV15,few,CATSRGYRGNTEAFF,TGTGCCACCAGCAGAGGGTACAGGGGTAACACTGAAGCTTTCTTT
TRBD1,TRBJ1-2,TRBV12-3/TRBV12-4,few,CASSPTGGASGYTF,TGTGCCAGCAGCCCAACAGGGGGCGCCTCTGGCTACACCTTC
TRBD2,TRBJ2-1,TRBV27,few,CASTYPWEGDEQFF,TGTGCCAGCACTTACCCTTGGGAGGGCGATGAGCAGTTCTTC
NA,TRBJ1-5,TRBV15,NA,CATSSEFGDSQPQHF,TGTGCCACCAGCTCCGAGTTCGGGGATAGCCAGCCCCAGCATTTT
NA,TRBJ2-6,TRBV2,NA,CASSLQGSGANVLTF,TGTGCCAGCAGTCTACAGGGTTCCGGGGCCAACGTCCTGACTTTC
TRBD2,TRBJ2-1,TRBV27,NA,CASAKLAGVDYEQFF,TGTGCCAGCGCAAAACTAGCGGGGGTTGATTATGAGCAGTTCTTC
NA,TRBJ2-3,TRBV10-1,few,CASSEPGTTDTQYF,TGCGCCAGCAGTGAGCCCGGGACCACAGATACGCAGTATTTT
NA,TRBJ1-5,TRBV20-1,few,CSAREASQPQHF,TGCAGTGCTAGAGAGGCCAGCCAGCCCCAGCATTTT
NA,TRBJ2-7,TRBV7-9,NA,CASSSGTQYEQYF,TGTGCCAGCAGCTCCGGGACACAATACGAGCAGTACTTC
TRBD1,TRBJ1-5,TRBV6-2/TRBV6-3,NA,CASSSGTVGNQPQHF,TGTGCCAGCAGTTCGGGGACAGTTGGTAATCAGCCCCAGCATTTT